A single sample gave rise to the 25 T cell receptor beta chains below, sequenced in a study of T cell responses to AZD1222 COVID-19 vaccine. The repertoire was sequenced with immunoSEQ multiplex PCR; TCRdb's copy has only in-frame clones and lacks some. This table holds around 120,000 clones, about 90% found once. The sample consisted of peripheral blood, taken 28 days after the second AZD1222 dose. Every receptor here comes from an adult who received the AZD1222 COVID-19 vaccine.

This chain links TRBV5-4 with TRBJ1-1; no clear D gene. Germline loops: CDR1 SGHNT, CDR2 YYREEE (reference sequence). The CDR3 has 14 amino acids. Trimming left V 0 bases short and J 1 base short, with 7 bases between. The CDR3 region has the DNA TGTGCCAGCAGCTTGGCGCGAGCGAACACTGAAGCTTTCTTT. Translated, it gives CASSLARANTEAFF. Variable domain in full (rest from reference TRBV5-4 and TRBJ1-1): ETGVTQSPTHLIKTRGQQVTLRCSSQSGHNTVSWYQQALGQGPQFIFQYYREEENGRGNFPPRFSGLQFPNYSSELNVNALELDDSALYLCASSLARANTEAFFGQGTRLTVV.

The chain has TRBV23-1 and TRBJ1-4; weak D call: TRBD1 (6 bases). TRBV23-1 is marked as an open reading frame, function uncertain. There are 15 residues in the CDR3. V was trimmed by 6 bases and J by 3 bases, leaving 14 bases between them. The CDR3 coding sequence is TGCGCCAGCAGCAGTGCGGGACAAGCTAATGAAAAACTGTTTTTT. Translation: CASSSAGQANEKLFF.

The chain couples TRBV13 to TRBJ2-1, with D perhaps being TRBD1 or TRBD2 (5 bases each). This CDR3 comprises 15 residues. Germline loops: CDR1 PRHDT, CDR2 FYEKMQ (reference sequence). V was cut by 7 bases and J by 2 bases, with 15 bases left in between. CDR3 nucleotides: TGTGCCAGCACCACTTGGGGGAGCCCCTACAATGAGCAGTTCTTC. This gives the protein CASTTWGSPYNEQFF.

The V call is TRBV29-1, the J call TRBJ1-1; D gene unclear. Germline V gene sequence: CDR1 SQVTM, CDR2 ANQGSEA. This CDR3 comprises 13 residues. V dropped 4 bases and J dropped 0 bases, with 9 bases sitting between them. The CDR3 region has the DNA TGCAGCGTTGCCCCAGTCTTGAACACTGAAGCTTTCTTT. This codes for CSVAPVLNTEAFF. Drawing the rest from reference TRBV29-1 and TRBJ1-1, the complete variable domain is SAVISQKPSRDICQRGTSLTIQCQVDSQVTMMFWYRQQPGQSLTLIATANQGSEATYESGFVIDKFPISRPNLTFSTLTVSNMSPEDSSIYLCSVAPVLNTEAFFGQGTRLTVV.

The chain recombines TRBV6-5 with TRBJ1-4, with 8 bases identical to TRBD1. The CDR3 totals 15 residues. The germline gives CDR1 MNHEY, CDR2 SVGAGI. The V and J ends lost 6 bases and 6 bases, in that order; junction bases with no gene match: 9. The CDR3 bases are TGTGCCAGCAGGTCAGGGGGCGCCCAGGATGAAAAACTGTTTTTT. It is translated as CASRSGGAQDEKLFF.

The table lists this clone with a few counts. The CDR3 coding sequence is TGTGCCATCGGGACAAATGAAAAACTGTTTTTT. This gives the protein CAIGTNEKLFF. The chain combines TRBV10-3 with TRBJ1-4; TRBD1 might be the D (6 bases). V shed 8 bases and J shed 5 bases, with 6 bases lying between them. The CDR3 consists of 11 residues. From germline, CDR1 is ENHRY and CDR2 SYGVKD.

The V gene is TRBV28, the J gene TRBJ2-3; 7 nucleotides align to TRBD2. The CDR3 loop spans 16 amino acids. V trimming: 6 bases; J trimming: 4 bases; junction bases outside the gene matches: 13. Germline lookup yields CDR1 MDHEN and CDR2 SYDVKM. The chain's CDR3 is CASSSTSRTAADTQYF. DNA for the CDR3: TGTGCCAGCAGCTCGACTAGCCGGACGGCGGCAGATACGCAGTATTTT. Based on the CDR3 plus reference TRBV28 and TRBJ2-3, the full variable domain is DVKVTQSSRYLVKRTGEKVFLECVQDMDHENMFWYRQDPGLGLRLIYFSYDVKMKEKGDIPEGYSVSREKKERFSLILESASTNQTSMYLCASSSTSRTAADTQYFGPGTRLTVL.

The V and J genes are TRBV7-3 and TRBJ1-1; D is ambiguous. The CDR3 has 13 residues. CDR1 SGHTA and CDR2 FQGTGA come from the germline V gene. The V gene lost 1 base and the J gene lost 1 base, with 4 bases spanning the gap. CDR3 in amino acids: CASSLSRNTEAFF. CDR3 in DNA: TGTGCCAGCAGCTTAAGTAGGAACACTGAAGCTTTCTTT.

Here the CDR3 reads CAWNHRRETQYF. The CDR3 coding sequence is TGTGCCTGGAACCACCGCCGGGAGACCCAGTACTTC. This chain connects TRBV30 to TRBJ2-5; D gene uncertain. Trimming pared 4 bases from V and 5 bases from J, leaving 11 bases between. Germline CDR1 reads GTSNPN; CDR2 reads SVGIG (reference sequence). The CDR3 is 12 amino acids.

In nucleotides, the CDR3 is TGTGCCAGCAGCTTGGGACCGACTAACTATGGCTACACCTTC. This gives the protein CASSLGPTNYGYTF. The chain joins TRBV7-3 to TRBJ1-2; maybe TRBD1 (5 bases). Trimming cost V 3 bases and J 0 bases, with 8 bases left between them. This CDR3 is built from 14 residues. Germline V gene data show CDR1 as SGHTA and CDR2 as FQGTGA.

This clone has only a few counts. The chain combines TRBV20-1 with TRBJ2-7, with no clear D. Per the germline V gene, CDR1 is DFQATT and CDR2 is SNEGSKA (reference sequence). V lost 5 bases, J lost 4 bases, and 9 bases lay in between. There are 11 residues in the CDR3. CDR3 DNA sequence: TGCAGTGCTCGGACGGCTTACGAGCAGTACTTC. It specifies CSARTAYEQYF.

The chain uses TRBV28 and TRBJ1-3; unclear D gene. This CDR3 spans 14 amino acids. Per the germline V gene, CDR1 is MDHEN and CDR2 is SYDVKM. V lost 6 bases and J 1 base, leaving 10 bases between the germline ends. The CDR3, as DNA: TGTGCCAGCAGCGGACTGGGATCTGGAAACACCATATATTTT. It codes for CASSGLGSGNTIYF.

The rearrangement links TRBV19 to TRBJ1-1; tentatively, D is TRBD1 (6 bases). Trimming removed 5 bases from V and 3 bases from J, with 19 bases in between. Germline CDR1 and CDR2: LNHDA and SQIVND (reference sequence). The CDR3 length is 16 residues. CDR3 in amino acids: CASSVLPPGADTEAFF. The CDR3 DNA reads TGTGCCAGTAGTGTACTTCCCCCAGGGGCGGACACTGAAGCTTTCTTT.

The sample holds one count of this clone. This chain connects TRBV6-6 to TRBJ1-3, with TRBD1 identical over 7 bases. This CDR3 has 17 amino acids. CDR1 and CDR2 (germline): MNHNY, SVGAGI (reference sequence). Germline trimming cut 5 bases from V and 3 bases from J; bases unmatched to any gene: 13. The chain's CDR3 is CASSPQLLGGIGNTIYF. In nucleotides, the CDR3 is TGTGCCAGCAGTCCACAACTATTAGGGGGCATTGGAAACACCATATATTTT.

The CDR3 region has the DNA TGTGCCAGCTCACCCACTGGGAGGGCTGGAAACACCATATATTTT. This encodes CASSPTGRAGNTIYF. The rearrangement uses TRBV18 and TRBJ1-3; unclear D gene. The CDR3 is 15 amino acids. Trimming took 3 bases from V and 2 from J, leaving 11 bases between them. Germline V gene data show CDR1 as KGHSH and CDR2 as LQKENI.

V is TRBV12-1 and J is TRBJ2-1. TRBV12-1 represents a pseudogene. The CDR3 spans 13 residues. DNA for the CDR3: TGTGCCAGCCTCCATCGGAAGATAAATGAGCAGTTCTTC. It is translated as CASLHRKINEQFF.

The chain is built from TRBV25-1 and TRBJ2-3; D is perhaps TRBD2 (5 bases). V gave up 6 bases and J gave up 4 bases, with 17 bases separating them. This CDR3 comprises 15 residues. Germline values: CDR1 MGHDK, CDR2 SYGVNS. CDR3 in amino acids: CASSHRGPDSDTQYF. The DNA of the CDR3 is TGTGCCAGCAGCCACCGAGGGCCGGACTCAGATACGCAGTATTTT.

This clone has only a few counts. This sequence joins TRBV12-3 or TRBV12-4 and TRBJ2-1; the D gene is possibly TRBD1 (5 bases). The CDR3 is 13 amino acids. V dropped 5 bases and J dropped 7 bases, with 12 bases sitting between them. This chain's CDR3 is CASSLNRWNEQFF. The CDR3 DNA sequence: TGTGCCAGCAGTCTGAACAGGTGGAATGAGCAGTTCTTC.

This clone has only a few counts. The V and J genes are TRBV2 and TRBJ1-5; the D is unclear. V lost 8 bases and J lost 5, with 13 bases in between. Germline CDR1 and CDR2: SNHLY and FYNNEI. This CDR3 region has 13 residues. The CDR3: CASEPTSDQPQHF. The CDR3 DNA follows: TGTGCCAGCGAACCGACAAGCGATCAGCCCCAGCATTTT.

The chain combines TRBV2 with TRBJ2-7; possible D gene TRBD1, 6 bases. This CDR3 region has 16 residues. The V end was cut by 0 bases, the J end by 3 bases, with 15 bases between. Germline V gene data show CDR1 as SNHLY and CDR2 as FYNNEI. The CDR3 is CASSEALWGRGYEQYF. As DNA, the CDR3 is TGTGCCAGCAGTGAAGCGCTATGGGGCAGGGGCTACGAGCAGTACTTC.

The rearrangement links TRBV3-1 (or the pseudogene TRBV3-2) to TRBJ2-3; D is perhaps TRBD2 (5 bases). CDR1 is LGHDT, CDR2 YNNKEL, per germline (reference sequence). The V and J ends lost 4 bases and 3 bases respectively, with 14 bases between them. The CDR3 contains 15 residues. DNA of the CDR3: TGTGCCAGCAGCCCCCCCGAGGGCCCGACAGATACGCAGTATTTT. Its protein is CASSPPEGPTDTQYF.

The chain links TRBV5-1 to TRBJ2-1; 8 nucleotides align to TRBD2. V gave up 1 base and J gave up 7 bases; unmatched junction bases: 4. There are 14 residues in the CDR3. Germline V lookup: CDR1 SGHRS, CDR2 YFSETQ. For the CDR3, the DNA is TGCGCCAGCAGCTTGAATCCGGGAGGGAATGAGCAGTTCTTC. Translated, it gives CASSLNPGGNEQFF.

The J gene is TRBJ1-1, the V gene TRBV4-1; maybe TRBD1 (5 bases). Trimming cost V 1 base and J 4 bases, with 13 bases left between them. Germline V gives CDR1 MGHRA, CDR2 YSYEKL. This CDR3 region has 15 residues. The CDR3 protein is CASSQVTDSLTEAFF. As DNA, the CDR3 is TGCGCCAGCAGCCAAGTAACCGACAGTCTCACTGAAGCTTTCTTT.

The chain recombines TRBV6-6 with TRBJ2-1; the match to TRBD2 covers 9 bases. V gave up 0 bases and J gave up 5 bases; unmatched junction bases: 5. This CDR3 is 16 amino acids long. CDR1 MNHNY and CDR2 SVGAGI come from the germline V gene (reference sequence). CDR3 coding DNA: TGTGCCAGCAGTTACTCTCCCGGGACTAGCAACAATGAGCAGTTCTTC. Translating it yields CASSYSPGTSNNEQFF.

The gene calls are TRBV5-5 and TRBJ1-3; D is ambiguous. CDR1 is SGHKS and CDR2 is YYEKEE in the germline V gene (reference sequence). CDR3 length equals 14 residues. Between the trimmed V and J ends, which lost 4 bases and 4 bases, there was a span of 12 bases. The CDR3 bases are TGTGCCAGCAGCCCGGGCGTGGGAGGAAACACCATATATTTT. Its protein is CASSPGVGGNTIYF.